This T cell receptor (beta chain) is drawn from a study of T cell changes during pregnancy in multiple sclerosis (dated by TCRdb to the late 2010s). Regarding the research as a whole: The study examined how the T cell repertoire changed over the course of pregnancy in women with multiple sclerosis.

This clone has just one count. Its antigen specificity is not known. Within one base of it there is no much larger clone, and no base qualities were kept. CDR1 and CDR2 are drawn from the germline V gene: SGHAT, FQNNGV. Including the terminal cysteine and phenylalanine, the CDR3 comprises 12 residues. The sequence is cut down to CDR3 DNA, 36 bases in frame from base 1. V and J lose 1 base and 7 bases, and a span of 7 bases separates them. The library came from the immunoSEQ multiplex PCR assay. The clones in this table, taken by TCRdb from immuneACCESS, are in-frame only. Not every clone is retained; where verified, under half of the shortfall comes from an unresolved V gene, and the cause of the rest is unknown. In all, the sample holds over 100,000 clones, and around nine tenths of those were seen once. The ten most abundant clones make up approximately 1.4% of the sample.

The sequence derives from a female donor with multiple sclerosis, enrolled in a pregnancy study. Sequencing was performed on peripheral blood, taken in the third trimester of pregnancy. The chain employs TRBV11-2 and TRBJ1-1; no D gene is confidently identified. The CDR3 amino acid sequence is: CASSLGRFEAFF. The nucleotide sequence is TGTGCCAGCAGCTTAGGGCGGTTTGAAGCTTTCTTT. The variable domain in full, with residues beyond the CDR3 obtained from the reference TRBV11-2 and TRBJ1-1 genes, is EAGVAQSPRYKIIEKRQSVAFWCNPISGHATLYWYQQILGQGPKLLIQFQNNGVVDDSQLPKDRFSAERLKGVDSTLKIQPAKLEDSAVYLCASSLGRFEAFFGQGTRLTVV.